This passage covers 24 T cell receptor beta chains from one sample sequenced in a study of cytomegalovirus exposure and HLA in healthy donors. Assay used: immunoSEQ multiplex PCR; TCRdb lists only in-frame clones, some missing. The sample shows roughly 250,000 clones, approximately 83% of them seen only once. Sequencing input: PBMCs. These receptors were obtained from a woman between 25 and 40 years old in good health and CMV-seropositive.

This rearrangement joins TRBV28 to TRBJ2-2; the match to TRBD1 covers 7 bases. The CDR3 contains 15 residues. Germline CDR1 is MDHEN and CDR2 is SYDVKM. V shed 7 bases, J shed 7 bases, and the junction held 12 bases outside the gene matches. CDR3 bases: TGTGCCAGCACACAAACCGGGACAGTGGTCGGGGAGCTGTTTTTT. This encodes CASTQTGTVVGELFF. Drawing the rest from reference TRBV28 and TRBJ2-2, the complete variable domain is DVKVTQSSRYLVKRTGEKVFLECVQDMDHENMFWYRQDPGLGLRLIYFSYDVKMKEKGDIPEGYSVSREKKERFSLILESASTNQTSMYLCASTQTGTVVGELFFGEGSRLTVL.

The chain joins TRBV10-3 to TRBJ2-1; D is perhaps TRBD1 (6 bases). CDR3 length: 16 residues. The V gene lost 6 bases and the J gene lost 5 bases, with 20 bases spanning the gap. Germline lookup yields CDR1 ENHRY and CDR2 SYGVKD. The CDR3 is CAISTLTGKPDNEQFF. CDR3 coding DNA: TGTGCCATCAGCACCCTAACAGGGAAACCCGACAATGAGCAGTTCTTC.

V is TRBV12-5 and J is TRBJ2-7, with 9 bases that match TRBD1. Trimming removed 6 bases from V and 0 bases from J; junction bases left unmatched: 3. This CDR3 spans 14 amino acids. Germline CDR1 reads LGHNT; CDR2 reads FRNRAP. The CDR3 reads CASGPGQGSYEQYF. CDR3 DNA sequence: TGTGCTAGTGGCCCGGGACAGGGCTCCTACGAGCAGTACTTC.

This chain uses TRBV11-2 with TRBJ2-7; TRBD1 matches 7 bases. The V segment lost 5 bases and the J segment 6 bases; nucleotides outside the gene matches: 13. The CDR3 runs to 15 residues. From germline, CDR1 is SGHAT and CDR2 FQNNGV. CDR3 loop: CASSELQGHYVEQYF. CDR3 nucleotides: TGTGCCAGCAGCGAACTACAGGGGCACTACGTCGAGCAGTACTTC.

The CDR3 loop reads CASTTVNQETQYF. CDR3 nucleotides: TGTGCCAGCACTACCGTGAACCAAGAGACCCAGTACTTC. The chain carries TRBV6-5 and TRBJ2-5, with D unclear. Germline loops: CDR1 MNHEY, CDR2 SVGAGI. V was pared by 7 bases and J by 0 bases, with 9 bases between. CDR3 length: 13 residues.

The chain recombines TRBV28 with TRBJ2-7; 7 positions agree with TRBD1. V was clipped by 5 bases and J by 1 base; unmatched bases: 5. CDR3 length: 14 amino acids. CDR1 MDHEN and CDR2 SYDVKM come from the germline V gene. CDR3 sequence: CASSPRDRSYEQYF. The CDR3 nucleotides read TGTGCCAGCAGTCCCCGGGACAGATCCTACGAGCAGTACTTC.

This clone is a singleton in its sample. The V and J genes are TRBV27 and TRBJ2-3; possible D gene TRBD1, 5 bases. There are 15 residues in the CDR3. The V gene's germline CDR1 is MNHEY and CDR2 SMNVEV (reference sequence). Trimming shortened V by 3 bases and J by 0 bases, and 10 bases separated the two germline ends. The CDR3, as DNA: TGTGCCAGCAGTTTCGTAGGGGCCAGCACAGATACGCAGTATTTT. Translating gives CASSFVGASTDTQYF.

The chain carries TRBV11-2 and TRBJ2-5, with 7 bases lining up with TRBD2. Trimming cost V 5 bases and J 0 bases; bases outside gene matches: 12. The CDR3 is made up of 17 amino acids. Germline values: CDR1 SGHAT, CDR2 FQNNGV. This chain's CDR3 is CASSPRFGLADQETQYF. DNA for the CDR3: TGTGCCAGCAGCCCCCGGTTTGGCCTAGCGGACCAAGAGACCCAGTACTTC.

V gene TRBV19 combines with J gene TRBJ1-1; a possible D gene is TRBD1 (6 bases). Trimming removed 4 bases from V and 0 bases from J, with 9 bases in between. This CDR3 spans 14 amino acids. The germline V gene encodes CDR1 LNHDA and CDR2 SQIVND (reference sequence). CDR3 sequence (DNA): TGTGCCAGTAGTAAGGGGGTCCTGAACACTGAAGCTTTCTTT. Protein sequence: CASSKGVLNTEAFF.

This sequence joins TRBV29-1 and TRBJ2-2, with D possibly TRBD1 on 5 matching bases. V was pared by 1 base and J by 7 bases, with 16 bases between. The CDR3 length is 15 residues. Germline CDR1 SQVTM, CDR2 ANQGSEA. The CDR3: CSVEVGHRQGGELFF. In nucleotides, the CDR3 is TGCAGCGTTGAAGTAGGGCACAGGCAGGGCGGGGAGCTGTTTTTT.

The chain has TRBV18 and TRBJ1-4, with D possibly matching TRBD1 (5 bases). The CDR3 is 16 amino acids. V gave up 1 base and J gave up 8 bases, with 17 bases separating them. CDR1 and CDR2 (germline): KGHSH, LQKENI. The CDR3 region is CASSPQMGGLWEKLFF. The CDR3 DNA reads TGTGCCAGCTCACCACAGATGGGGGGACTTTGGGAAAAACTGTTTTTT.

This chain joins TRBV7-6 and TRBJ1-3; D is uncertain. The V end lost 5 bases, the J end lost 8 bases, and 10 bases lay between the germline ends. The germline V gene encodes CDR1 SGHVS and CDR2 FNYEAQ. This CDR3 is built from 12 residues. In nucleotides, the CDR3 is TGTGCCAGCAGCGAGGCCGGGTACACCATATATTTT. Amino acids: CASSEAGYTIYF.

J is TRBJ2-5 and V is TRBV2; D perhaps matches TRBD2 (5 bases). Germline V gene sequence: CDR1 SNHLY, CDR2 FYNNEI. This CDR3 region has 16 residues. V was shortened by 1 base and J by 5 bases, with 17 bases between the two germline ends. CDR3 loop: CASSEGYRGMGETQYF. CDR3 nucleotides: TGTGCCAGCAGTGAAGGGTATCGAGGGATGGGGGAGACCCAGTACTTC.

This clone showed up just a few times. DNA of the CDR3: TGTGCCAGTAGTACCTCTGTTATGGGACTTAACTATGGCTACACCTTC. The encoded protein is CASSTSVMGLNYGYTF. The rearrangement links TRBV19 to TRBJ1-2; D is possibly TRBD1 (5 bases). The V end lost 4 bases, the J end lost 1 base, and 16 bases lay between the germline ends. Germline loops: CDR1 LNHDA, CDR2 SQIVND (reference sequence). The CDR3 covers 16 residues.

The chain combines TRBV7-6 with TRBJ1-5; 8 positions agree with TRBD1. CDR3 length equals 14 residues. Germline CDR1 reads SGHVS; CDR2 reads FNYEAQ. V gave up 5 bases and J gave up 4 bases; unmatched junction bases: 4. The CDR3 is CASSIGTGNQPQHF. The CDR3 nucleotides are TGTGCCAGCAGCATCGGGACAGGTAATCAGCCCCAGCATTTT.

The chain couples TRBV2 to TRBJ2-1, with D tentatively TRBD2 (7 bases). The CDR3 has 15 residues. Germline V gene data show CDR1 as SNHLY and CDR2 as FYNNEI. V was cut by 2 bases and J by 2 bases, with 10 bases left in between. The CDR3 loop is CASSENGGPYNEQFF. The CDR3 region has the DNA TGTGCCAGCAGTGAAAACGGGGGGCCCTACAATGAGCAGTTCTTC. Variable domain in full (rest from reference TRBV2 and TRBJ2-1): EPEVTQTPSHQVTQMGQEVILRCVPISNHLYFYWYRQILGQKVEFLVSFYNNEISEKSEIFDDQFSVERPDGSNFTLKIRSTKLEDSAMYFCASSENGGPYNEQFFGPGTRLTVL.

The genes are TRBV7-6 and TRBJ2-7; D perhaps matches TRBD2 (6 bases). V shed 3 bases and J shed 0 bases, with 9 bases lying between them. Germline V CDR1 and CDR2: SGHVS, FNYEAQ. This CDR3 contains 14 residues. The CDR3 here is CASSFHGSSYEQYF. The CDR3 bases are TGTGCCAGCAGCTTTCACGGGAGCTCCTACGAGCAGTACTTC. Supplemented by reference TRBV7-6 and TRBJ2-7, the full variable domain reads GAGVSQSPRYKVTKRGQDVALRCDPISGHVSLYWYRQALGQGPEFLTYFNYEAQQDKSGLPNDRFSAERPEGSISTLTIQRTEQRDSAMYRCASSFHGSSYEQYFGPGTRLTVT.

J is TRBJ2-5 and V is TRBV4-2, with 10 positions matching TRBD2. CDR1 is LGHNA, CDR2 YNFKEQ, per germline. With 1 base clipped from V and 0 bases from J, the junction kept 8 bases outside the gene matches. The CDR3 has 18 amino acids. For the CDR3, the DNA is TGTGCCAGCAGCCAAGGGCTAGCGGGAGTCTTGAACCAAGAGACCCAGTACTTC. Translating it yields CASSQGLAGVLNQETQYF.

J is TRBJ2-5 and V is TRBV5-1; no firm D call. This CDR3 is built from 15 residues. Deletions cut 0 bases from V and 1 base from J, with 10 bases between. CDR1 and CDR2 from the germline V gene are SGHRS and YFSETQ. CDR3 sequence reads: CASSLGAGSQETQYF. CDR3 in DNA: TGCGCCAGCAGCTTGGGTGCAGGCTCCCAAGAGACCCAGTACTTC.

The V gene is TRBV9, the J gene TRBJ1-1; 7 bases map to TRBD1. V dropped 4 bases and J dropped 4; count of bases not matched to a gene: 7. Germline V gives CDR1 SGDLS, CDR2 YYNGEE. The CDR3 has 14 residues. Written as DNA, the CDR3 is TGTGCCAGCAGCCCTACGGGACAGTCCACTGAAGCTTTCTTT. The encoded protein is CASSPTGQSTEAFF. Combining the CDR3 with reference TRBV9 and TRBJ1-1 gives the whole variable domain DSGVTQTPKHLITATGQRVTLRCSPRSGDLSVYWYQQSLDQGLQFLIQYYNGEERAKGNILERFSAQQFPDLHSELNLSSLELGDSALYFCASSPTGQSTEAFFGQGTRLTVV.

CDR3 in amino acids: CSVDPGSGANVLTF. DNA of the CDR3: TGCAGCGTTGATCCAGGGTCTGGGGCCAACGTCCTGACTTTC. The chain carries TRBV29-1 and TRBJ2-6, with D maybe TRBD1 (5 bases). The germline CDR1 and CDR2 sequences are SQVTM and ANQGSEA. CDR3 length equals 14 residues. Trimming removed 3 bases at V and 1 base at J, with 7 bases between.

The V call is TRBV5-1, the J call TRBJ2-2; maybe TRBD1 (5 bases). The CDR3 contains 15 residues. Germline CDR1 and CDR2: SGHRS and YFSETQ. Trimming took off 5 bases at V and 2 bases at J, with 13 bases between the two ends. CDR3 nucleotide sequence: TGCGCCAGCAGGATAGCAGGGTTCAACACCGGGGAGCTGTTTTTT. It translates to CASRIAGFNTGELFF.

The genes are TRBV19 and TRBJ1-5; 7 positions match TRBD1. Trimming removed 6 bases from V and 6 bases from J; junction bases left unmatched: 8. CDR1 LNHDA and CDR2 SQIVND come from the germline V gene (reference sequence). The CDR3 sequence is 14 residues long. This chain's CDR3 is CASSQTGSSQPQHF. In DNA, the CDR3 is TGTGCCAGTAGCCAGACAGGGTCGAGTCAGCCCCAGCATTTT.

A few counts support this clone. The gene calls are TRBV6-4 and TRBJ2-2; TRBD2 matches 10 bases. J gave up 3 bases and V 4 bases, and 2 bases lay outside the gene matches. Germline assignment: CDR1 MRHNA and CDR2 SNTAGT. CDR3 length: 15 residues. This CDR3 is CASSVLAGDTGELFF. DNA of the CDR3: TGTGCCAGCAGTGTCCTAGCGGGAGACACCGGGGAGCTGTTTTTT.